This T cell receptor beta chain derives from a study of T cells in Graves' hyperthyroidism and ophthalmopathy. Study background: Peripheral blood was collected at initial diagnosis, before any treatment.

Diagnoses were established using clinical symptoms, serum thyroxine and TRAb, thyroid ultrasound and orbital computed tomography. RNA transcripts were the template for amplifying TCR beta CDR3 regions. TCR CDR3 regions were first amplified by RT-PCR with HTBI primers. TCRdb reanalysed the multiplex PCR reads using MiXCR and keeps one entry per CDR3 protein. Among around 700,000 distinct CDR3 sequences listed, under 45% were seen once. Trimming pared 9 bases from V and 2 bases from J, leaving 17 bases between. This CDR3 is built from 16 residues. Germline assignment: CDR1 LNHDA and CDR2 SQIVND (reference sequence).

The receptor was isolated from a woman aged 40 to 50 with Graves' hyperthyroidism. Source material: blood. The V gene is TRBV19, the J gene TRBJ2-6; D is ambiguous. DNA of the CDR3: TGTGCCAGCAGCCATTGGACCCGAGCTGGGGCCAACGTCCTGACTTTC. This gives the protein CASSHWTRAGANVLTF.